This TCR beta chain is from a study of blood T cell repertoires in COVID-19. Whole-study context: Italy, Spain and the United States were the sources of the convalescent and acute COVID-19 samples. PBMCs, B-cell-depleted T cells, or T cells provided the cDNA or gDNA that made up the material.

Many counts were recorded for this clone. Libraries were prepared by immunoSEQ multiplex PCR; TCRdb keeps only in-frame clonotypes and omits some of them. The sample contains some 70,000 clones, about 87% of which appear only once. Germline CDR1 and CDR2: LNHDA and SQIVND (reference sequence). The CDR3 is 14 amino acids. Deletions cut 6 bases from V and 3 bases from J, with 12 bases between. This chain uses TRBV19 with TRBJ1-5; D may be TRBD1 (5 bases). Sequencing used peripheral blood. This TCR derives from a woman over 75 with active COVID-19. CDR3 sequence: CASRPRQTNQPQHF. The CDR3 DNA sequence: TGTGCCAGTAGACCGAGACAGACCAATCAGCCCCAGCATTTT.